The clone carrying this TCR beta chain was seen ten or more times. The antigen is not known. The CDR3 sequence is 11 residues long. Trimming removed 10 bases from V and 13 bases from J, with 17 bases in between. The germline CDR1 and CDR2 sequences are LNHDA and SQIVND (reference sequence). The data are from a study of read filtering for tumor transcriptome and immune sequencing. For the study at large: TCR-mapped reads were about 3.5 to 10.27 million with IR-seq versus about 80 to 1273 with RNA-seq. Study conclusions and caveats: About four fifths of IR-seq clonotypes had a single read, yet these held approximately 4% of reads.

This library used 300 to 450 ng RNA and molecular barcoded adaptors spanning alpha/delta and beta/gamma chains. TCRdb re-called the reads with MiXCR, one entry per CDR3 protein. The table has some 80,000 distinct CDR3 sequences, about 12% seen once. The receptor was isolated from a donor at least 40 years old with multiple myeloma. The chain joins TRBV19 to TRBJ2-1; D not certain. Sequencing was done on a sample of a population of CD138-negative cells sorted from bone marrow. The CDR3 DNA is TGTGCCATTCTCGGTTTCCCAGGTCAGTTCTTC. It is translated as CAILGFPGQFF.